This T cell receptor (beta chain) was documented in a study of CD8+ T cells in alopecia areata. Treatment described: oral pan-JAK inhibitor, 5-10 mg twice daily. RNA, once extracted, was reverse transcribed into cDNA for use as the sequencing template. This table comes from immunoSEQ multiplex PCR, and its TCRdb copy is limited to in-frame clones, with some not included. The table includes approximately 210,000 clones, about three fifths detected once. With 9 bases removed from V and 1 base from J, the gap between germline ends came to 4 bases. Per germline, CDR1 MNHEY and CDR2 SMNVEV (reference sequence). This CDR3 has 11 residues. Study-level findings and limits: Scalp repertoires also include resident alphabeta T cells from normal skin.

Remarks on this clone: No antigen is known for it.

The chain carries TRBV27 and TRBJ1-5; D ambiguous. The sequencing here drew on CD4+ T cells sorted from blood, taken at week 24, from a patient treated with tofacitinib. This sequence was found in a human donor with alopecia areata. For the CDR3, the DNA is TGTGCCAGTGGGAGCAATCAGCCCCAGCATTTT. It encodes CASGSNQPQHF.